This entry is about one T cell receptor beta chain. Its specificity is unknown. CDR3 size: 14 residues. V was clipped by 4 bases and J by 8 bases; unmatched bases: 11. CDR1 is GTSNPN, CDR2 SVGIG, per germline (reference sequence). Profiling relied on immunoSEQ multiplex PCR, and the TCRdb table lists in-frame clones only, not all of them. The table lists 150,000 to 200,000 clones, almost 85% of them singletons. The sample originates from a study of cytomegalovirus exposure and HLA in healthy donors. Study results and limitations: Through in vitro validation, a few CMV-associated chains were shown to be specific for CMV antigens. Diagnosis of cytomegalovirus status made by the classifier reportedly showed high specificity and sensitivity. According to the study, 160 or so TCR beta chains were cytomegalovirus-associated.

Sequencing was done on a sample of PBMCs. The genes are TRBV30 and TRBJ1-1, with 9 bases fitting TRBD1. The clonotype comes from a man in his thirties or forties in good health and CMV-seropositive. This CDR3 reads CAWTRTGAHQEAFF. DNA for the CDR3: TGTGCCTGGACCAGGACAGGGGCCCACCAGGAAGCTTTCTTT.